This T cell receptor beta chain was profiled in a study of cytomegalovirus exposure and HLA in healthy donors. The length of the CDR3 is 17 residues. The V gene end was trimmed by 1 base and the J gene end by 4 bases; junction bases not matched to a gene: 10. Germline CDR1 is SEHNR and CDR2 is FQNEAQ (reference sequence). This clone came up a few times. PCR used 60 Vbeta primers and 13 Jbeta primers. The protocol was immunoSEQ multiplex PCR, while the TCRdb copy is restricted to in-frame clones and leaves out a portion. The data hold around 78,000 clones, with about 60% observed a single time. The donors were healthy bone marrow donors.

The chain uses TRBV7-9 and TRBJ1-5, with TRBD1 identical over 7 bases. The material sequenced was PBMCs. This clonotype was obtained from a man aged 30 to 39 in good health and CMV-seropositive. The CDR3 nucleotides read TGTGCCAGCAGCTTAGTAGGTGGGACAGCTAAGAATCAGCCCCAGCATTTT. It translates to CASSLVGGTAKNQPQHF.